These 20 T cell receptor beta chains were all obtained from the same sample, sequenced in a study of identical twins. Via MiXCR, TCRdb re-called the 5' RACE reads, giving one row per CDR3 protein. The sample yields 1,800,000 or so distinct CDR3 sequences, 32% seen once. Sequenced material: cord blood. The receptors were sampled from a newborn girl in good health.

Only a few counts were recorded for this clonotype. V is TRBV4-2 and J is TRBJ2-3, with TRBD2 matching over 9 bases. With V trimmed by 3 bases and J by 5 bases, 6 bases remained unmatched. This CDR3 spans 15 amino acids. Per the germline V gene, CDR1 is LGHNA and CDR2 is YNFKEQ. The CDR3 nucleotides read TGTGCCAGCAGCCAGACTAGCGGCCTTCGAGATACGCAGTATTTT. This translates into CASSQTSGLRDTQYF.

The chain recombines TRBV4-1 with TRBJ1-3, with 7 bases aligning to TRBD1. This CDR3 is 15 amino acids long. The germline V gene encodes CDR1 MGHRA and CDR2 YSYEKL. Trimming at V came to 3 bases and at J to 2 bases, leaving 4 bases not matched to a gene. As DNA, the CDR3 is TGCGCCAGCAGCCATGCCGGGACAGCTGGAAACACCATATATTTT. This codes for CASSHAGTAGNTIYF.

This clonotype turned up a few times. This chain connects TRBV20-1 to TRBJ2-3, with 10 bases lining up with TRBD2. Unmatched junction bases numbered 5, after V lost 0 bases and J lost 5 bases. Germline loops: CDR1 DFQATT, CDR2 SNEGSKA (reference sequence). This CDR3 is 15 amino acids long. As DNA, the CDR3 is TGCAGTGCTAGAGATCGACTAGCGGGCGGAGATACGCAGTATTTT. Residues: CSARDRLAGGDTQYF.

The table lists this clonotype with a few counts. The rearrangement uses TRBV7-2 and TRBJ1-6; 7 bases fit TRBD1. The CDR3 is made up of 12 amino acids. CDR1 is SGHTA and CDR2 is FQGNSA in the germline V gene. The J segment lost 12 bases and the V segment lost 5 bases, leaving 4 bases of the junction unmatched. CDR3: CASSLQGVPLHF. DNA for the CDR3: TGTGCCAGCAGCCTTCAGGGGGTACCCCTCCACTTT. The entire variable domain, with the rest obtained from reference TRBV7-2 and TRBJ1-6, is as follows: GAGVSQSPSNKVTEKGKDVELRCDPISGHTALYWYRQSLGQGLEFLIYFQGNSAPDKSGLPSDRFSAERTGGSVSTLTIQRTQQEDSAVYLCASSLQGVPLHFGNGTRLTVT.

The gene calls are TRBV9 and TRBJ2-3; 7 positions agree with TRBD2. Germline CDR1 is SGDLS and CDR2 is YYNGEE. CDR3 size: 18 residues. The J segment lost 0 bases and the V segment lost 1 base, leaving 11 bases of the junction unmatched. The CDR3 reads CASSVSELRGVSTDTQYF. CDR3 nucleotide sequence: TGTGCCAGCAGCGTAAGCGAGCTTCGGGGGGTAAGCACAGATACGCAGTATTTT.

This clonotype was observed many times. The chain joins TRBV7-2 to TRBJ2-1; 7 bases match TRBD2. The germline gives CDR1 SGHTA, CDR2 FQGNSA. After removal of 4 bases from V and 8 bases from J, the junction contained 5 bases not matched to a gene. CDR3 size: 13 residues. CDR3 loop: CASSWRLADEQFF. CDR3 DNA sequence: TGTGCCAGCAGCTGGCGACTAGCAGATGAGCAGTTCTTC.

The table lists this clonotype with a few counts. J is TRBJ2-3 and V is TRBV12-3 or TRBV12-4, with 12 bases fitting TRBD2. The CDR3 sequence is 16 residues long. V was clipped by 5 bases and J by 2 bases; unmatched bases: 5. In DNA form, the CDR3 reads TGTGCCAGCAGTCCCACTAGCGGGGGGCTCACAGATACGCAGTATTTT. This encodes CASSPTSGGLTDTQYF.

The V gene is TRBV9, the J gene TRBJ2-5; tentative D call: TRBD1 (5 bases). CDR3 length equals 14 residues. Trimming removed 3 bases at V and 4 bases at J, with 13 bases between. Germline lookup yields CDR1 SGDLS and CDR2 YYNGEE. Written as DNA, the CDR3 is TGTGCCAGCAGCGATGTAGGTAGGGGAGAGACCCAGTACTTC. Its protein product is CASSDVGRGETQYF.

The table lists this clonotype with many counts. The chain is built from TRBV4-2 and TRBJ2-5; no firm D call. Germline CDR1 is LGHNA and CDR2 is YNFKEQ. There are 13 residues in the CDR3. V was trimmed by 0 bases and J by 4 bases, leaving 6 bases between them. The CDR3 is CASSQDRPETQYF. In nucleotides, the CDR3 is TGTGCCAGCAGCCAAGATCGCCCAGAGACCCAGTACTTC.

Here the CDR3 DNA reads TGCAGTGCTTTGACTAGCGGGAGAACGGAGACCCAGTACTTC. Amino acids: CSALTSGRTETQYF. The chain is built from TRBV20-1 and TRBJ2-5; the match to TRBD2 covers 12 bases. The CDR3 is 14 amino acids. V dropped 5 bases and J dropped 5; count of bases not matched to a gene: 6. Germline assignment: CDR1 DFQATT and CDR2 SNEGSKA (reference sequence).

This clonotype was counted between two and nine times. CDR3 loop: CASSISDYGYTF. Written as DNA, the CDR3 is TGTGCCAGCAGCATTTCTGACTATGGCTACACCTTC. The chain combines TRBV6-1 with TRBJ1-2; D remains unclear. Trimming took off 6 bases at V and 3 bases at J, with 8 bases between the two ends. Per germline, CDR1 MNHNS and CDR2 SASEGT. This CDR3 has 12 amino acids.

The J gene is TRBJ1-5, the V gene TRBV4-1, with TRBD1 matching 8 bases. Germline loops: CDR1 MGHRA, CDR2 YSYEKL. Unmatched junction bases numbered 6, after V lost 2 bases and J lost 6 bases. The CDR3 extends over 15 amino acids. DNA for the CDR3: TGCGCCAGCAGCCAATTGACAGGGGTCGGTCAGCCCCAGCATTTT. It translates to CASSQLTGVGQPQHF.

The rearrangement uses TRBV30 and TRBJ1-4; 8 bases match TRBD1. Losses at the gene ends were 2 bases for V and 3 bases for J; bases not matched to a gene: 8. The CDR3 sequence is 16 residues long. Germline values: CDR1 GTSNPN, CDR2 SVGIG (reference sequence). In DNA, the CDR3 is TGTGCCTGGAGTCGTACACAGGGGGGAGCTAATGAAAAACTGTTTTTT. Translation gives CAWSRTQGGANEKLFF.

V is TRBV12-3 or TRBV12-4 and J is TRBJ2-3; 14 bases align to TRBD2. The CDR3 length is 17 residues. V trimming: 6 bases; J trimming: 1 base; junction bases outside the gene matches: 6. The DNA of the CDR3 is TGTGCCAGCAGCGAACCGGGACTAGCGGGGGGCACAGATACGCAGTATTTT. This codes for CASSEPGLAGGTDTQYF.

The chain combines TRBV29-1 with TRBJ1-1; D uncertain. Germline lookup yields CDR1 SQVTM and CDR2 ANQGSEA. CDR3 length: 12 residues. V dropped 6 bases and J dropped 5 bases, with 13 bases sitting between them. The CDR3, as DNA: TGCAGCGTCCGAGACTTTTTAACTGAAGCTTTCTTT. Translation: CSVRDFLTEAFF.

The genes are TRBV11-2 and TRBJ2-7; no firm D call. Trimming shortened V by 0 bases and J by 0 bases, and 9 bases separated the two germline ends. Germline values: CDR1 SGHAT, CDR2 FQNNGV. This CDR3 spans 15 amino acids. CDR3 in amino acids: CASSLDWPSSYEQYF. The CDR3 DNA reads TGTGCCAGCAGCTTAGATTGGCCGAGCTCCTACGAGCAGTACTTC.

The CDR3 sequence is CASSVGGHYNEQFF. CDR3 nucleotides: TGTGCCAGCAGCGTCGGTGGACACTACAATGAGCAGTTCTTC. The chain recombines TRBV9 with TRBJ2-1; weak D call: TRBD1 (5 bases). The V gene's germline CDR1 is SGDLS and CDR2 YYNGEE. The CDR3 is made up of 14 amino acids. The V end lost 2 bases, the J end lost 3 bases, and 9 bases lay between the germline ends.

This clonotype was counted a few times. V is TRBV7-9 and J is TRBJ2-1, with 8 positions matching TRBD2. The germline gives CDR1 SEHNR, CDR2 FQNEAQ (reference sequence). V gave up 3 bases and J gave up 5 bases; unmatched junction bases: 9. The CDR3 length is 16 residues. The CDR3 reads CASSFPAGGGHNEQFF. The CDR3 DNA reads TGTGCCAGCAGCTTTCCAGCCGGGGGGGGACACAATGAGCAGTTCTTC.

This clonotype was seen more than once but under ten times. The chain links TRBV28 to TRBJ2-1; TRBD2 might be the D (5 bases). The CDR3 sequence is 15 residues long. The germline gives CDR1 MDHEN, CDR2 SYDVKM. V lost 4 bases and J 7 bases, leaving 17 bases between the germline ends. Here the CDR3 reads CASSSLGGSRNEQFF. The CDR3 nucleotides read TGTGCCAGCAGTTCCCTAGGAGGTTCTCGGAATGAGCAGTTCTTC. The full variable domain, rest sourced from reference TRBV28 and TRBJ2-1, is DVKVTQSSRYLVKRTGEKVFLECVQDMDHENMFWYRQDPGLGLRLIYFSYDVKMKEKGDIPEGYSVSREKKERFSLILESASTNQTSMYLCASSSLGGSRNEQFFGPGTRLTVL.

This clonotype was found once. The chain joins TRBV9 to TRBJ2-3; the match to TRBD1 covers 7 bases. J was trimmed by 4 bases and V by 3 bases; bases with no gene match: 11. Germline V lookup: CDR1 SGDLS, CDR2 YYNGEE. The length of the CDR3 is 16 residues. In DNA form, the CDR3 reads TGTGCCAGCAGCGCCGAGTCGGGACAGTACGCAGATACGCAGTATTTT. This gives the protein CASSAESGQYADTQYF.